The 18 T cell receptor beta chains below come from one sample, sequenced in a study of shared clonotypes between healthy human individuals. Profiling relied on immunoSEQ multiplex PCR, and the TCRdb table lists in-frame clones only, not all of them. The sample carries about 1 million clones, about 80% recorded once. The material sequenced was memory CD4+ T cells from PBMCs. The sample's subset: CD45RA-negative fraction. The receptors here all came from a man between 18 and 29 years old in good health. Some clones in this sample may be carry-over from other donors' samples.

This clone was picked up one time. This chain connects TRBV5-4 to TRBJ1-1; D gene unclear. The CDR3 is 15 amino acids. V was pared by 0 bases and J by 3 bases, with 12 bases between. Germline CDR1 SGHNT, CDR2 YYREEE (reference sequence). The CDR3 bases are TGTGCCAGCAGCTTGGGGGGAGGGCTTCACACTGAAGCTTTCTTT. This sequence encodes CASSLGGGLHTEAFF.

The J gene is TRBJ1-2, the V gene TRBV18, with a possible D match to TRBD1 (5 bases). This CDR3 region has 12 residues. V was cut by 5 bases and J by 3 bases, with 7 bases left in between. The germline gives CDR1 KGHSH, CDR2 LQKENI. For the CDR3, the DNA is TGTGCCAGCTCAGAGACAGACTATGGCTACACCTTC. Amino acid sequence: CASSETDYGYTF.

The chain employs TRBV6-6 and TRBJ1-1; possibly TRBD1 for D (5 bases). V gave up 2 bases and J gave up 5 bases, with 9 bases separating them. Germline loops: CDR1 MNHNY, CDR2 SVGAGI (reference sequence). The CDR3 consists of 13 residues. Here the CDR3 reads CASSYGRGTEAFF. The DNA of the CDR3 is TGTGCCAGCAGTTACGGTAGGGGTACTGAAGCTTTCTTT.

This rearrangement joins TRBV4-3 to TRBJ2-2; D is unresolved. CDR1 is LGHNA, CDR2 YSLEER, per germline. The CDR3 totals 14 residues. Between the trimmed V and J ends, which lost 1 base and 5 bases, there was a span of 8 bases. The CDR3 reads CASSQAPSTGELFF. The CDR3 region has the DNA TGCGCCAGCAGCCAAGCCCCATCAACCGGGGAGCTGTTTTTT.

As concerns this clone: Other DNA sequences in the sample encode the same CDR3. The chain links TRBV5-4 to TRBJ2-7, with a possible D match to TRBD2 (7 bases). Trimming took 0 bases from V and 4 from J, leaving 11 bases between them. The CDR3 sequence is 14 residues long. From germline, CDR1 is SGHNT and CDR2 YYREEE (reference sequence). The CDR3 nucleotides read TGTGCCAGCAGCTTGGGAGGGGGGGATTACGAGCAGTACTTC. Its protein is CASSLGGGDYEQYF.

The V gene is TRBV27, the J gene TRBJ1-2, with 8 bases aligning to TRBD1. Trimming took 5 bases from V and 4 from J; bases not matched to a gene: 6. Per germline, CDR1 MNHEY and CDR2 SMNVEV (reference sequence). CDR3 length equals 14 residues. The CDR3 region is CASSARQGFYGYTF. The DNA of the CDR3 is TGTGCCAGCAGTGCACGACAGGGGTTCTATGGCTACACCTTC.

The sample holds one count of this clone. CDR3: CASSTGVSAYEQYF. The DNA of the CDR3 is TGCGCCAGCAGTACAGGGGTATCGGCCTACGAGCAGTACTTC. This chain uses TRBV5-1 with TRBJ2-7; 7 bases map to TRBD1. This CDR3 region has 14 residues. Germline V lookup: CDR1 SGHRS, CDR2 YFSETQ. V dropped 5 bases and J dropped 2; count of bases not matched to a gene: 7.

Note on this clone: The sample holds other DNA sequences that translate to the same CDR3. The V gene is TRBV30, the J gene TRBJ2-2; D ambiguous. Germline assignment: CDR1 GTSNPN and CDR2 SVGIG (reference sequence). V was cut by 5 bases and J by 2 bases, with 3 bases left in between. CDR3 length: 11 amino acids. The CDR3 coding sequence is TGTGCCTGGGTTAACACCGGGGAGCTGTTTTTT. It translates to CAWVNTGELFF.

This chain joins TRBV21-1 and TRBJ2-5; the table's D gene call, TRBD2, was not cross checked with the DNA. TRBV21-1 is assigned pseudogene status. This CDR3 spans 15 amino acids. In DNA, the CDR3 is TGTGCCAGCAGCAAAGAGCGGGGGCTGCGAGAGACCCAGTACTTC. This translates into CASSKERGLRETQYF.

As regards this clone: This sample also contains other DNA sequences that code for the same CDR3. This chain uses TRBV6-5 with TRBJ1-4, with D uncertain. Germline loops: CDR1 MNHEY, CDR2 SVGAGI. V was pared by 5 bases and J by 3 bases, with 10 bases between. This CDR3 contains 14 residues. The CDR3: CASSPGLPNEKLFF. For the CDR3, the DNA is TGTGCCAGCAGTCCCGGACTGCCTAATGAAAAACTGTTTTTT.

This clone was detected many times. This chain connects TRBV15 to TRBJ2-5, with D uncertain. V was trimmed by 5 bases and J by 1 base, leaving 8 bases between them. The CDR3 has 13 amino acids. Germline assignment: CDR1 LNHNV and CDR2 YYDKDF (reference sequence). The CDR3, as DNA: TGTGCCACCAGCGGACGAGGCCAAGAGACCCAGTACTTC. Translating it yields CATSGRGQETQYF.

This sequence joins TRBV27 and TRBJ2-7, with 7 bases aligning to TRBD2. Germline V gene sequence: CDR1 MNHEY, CDR2 SMNVEV (reference sequence). The CDR3 is made up of 18 amino acids. After removal of 5 bases from V and 0 bases from J, the junction contained 16 bases not matched to a gene. The CDR3 loop is CASSTTRRLADSSYEQYF. The CDR3 DNA reads as TGTGCCAGCAGTACCACCCGCCGACTAGCTGATAGCTCCTACGAGCAGTACTTC.

Concerning this clone itself: Other DNA sequences in the same sample also yield this CDR3. The chain is built from TRBV5-1 and TRBJ2-3; TRBD2 matches at 8 bases. CDR3 length equals 14 residues. Germline V gene sequence: CDR1 SGHRS, CDR2 YFSETQ. V lost 5 bases, J lost 1 base, and 3 bases stayed unmatched. CDR3 bases: TGCGCCAGCAGTGAGACTAGCGGCACAGATACGCAGTATTTT. Amino acids: CASSETSGTDTQYF.

This rearrangement joins TRBV28 to TRBJ1-4; D unresolved. The V end lost 6 bases, the J end lost 7 bases, and 15 bases lay between the germline ends. The CDR3 consists of 14 residues. Germline lookup yields CDR1 MDHEN and CDR2 SYDVKM. The CDR3 sequence is CASRLFRGGEKLFF. CDR3 bases: TGTGCCAGCAGGCTCTTTCGGGGTGGTGAAAAACTGTTTTTT.

The chain carries TRBV28 and TRBJ2-5; maybe TRBD2 (6 bases). Germline CDR1 is MDHEN and CDR2 is SYDVKM. V was cut by 2 bases and J by 5 bases, with 15 bases left in between. The length of the CDR3 is 15 residues. The CDR3 DNA follows: TGTGCCAGCAGTTTACCACGTTCAGGGAGGGAGACCCAGTACTTC. Translating it yields CASSLPRSGRETQYF.

As DNA, the CDR3 is TGCGCCAGCAGCCGCCTAGCGGGAGACTACAATGAGCAGTTCTTC. Translated, it gives CASSRLAGDYNEQFF. The V call is TRBV4-3, the J call TRBJ2-1; 10 bases map to TRBD2. V lost 4 bases and J lost 3; bases outside the gene matches: 3. The CDR3 totals 15 residues. The germline V gene encodes CDR1 LGHNA and CDR2 YSLEER.

This clone was detected only once. The rearrangement links TRBV19 to TRBJ2-1; D may be TRBD1 or TRBD2 (5 bases each). CDR3 size: 16 residues. Trimming shortened V by 6 bases and J by 5 bases, and 20 bases separated the two germline ends. Looked up from germline, CDR1 is LNHDA and CDR2 is SQIVND (reference sequence). The CDR3 loop reads CASRGLGGQKDNEQFF. The CDR3 DNA sequence: TGTGCCAGTAGAGGGCTAGGAGGACAAAAAGACAATGAGCAGTTCTTC.

This clone occurred a few times. This chain connects TRBV2 to TRBJ2-1, with TRBD2 identical over 9 bases. Germline CDR1 reads SNHLY; CDR2 reads FYNNEI. V dropped 6 bases and J dropped 3; count of bases not matched to a gene: 3. The CDR3 runs 14 residues. The CDR3 DNA reads as TGTGCCAGCAGAAGGACTAGCGTCTACAATGAGCAGTTCTTC. Translation: CASRRTSVYNEQFF.